The 31 T cell receptor beta chains below all came from one sample that was sequenced in a study of cytomegalovirus exposure and HLA in healthy donors. The primer mix had 60 Vbeta and 13 Jbeta primers. Measured with immunoSEQ multiplex PCR; TCRdb has only the in-frame clones, and not every one. The sample shows 130,000 to 150,000 clones, around 80% of them seen only once. Sequencing used PBMCs. These receptors all come from a female donor in good health and CMV-seronegative.

The rearrangement uses TRBV5-1 and TRBJ2-3; D is ambiguous. Germline CDR1 reads SGHRS; CDR2 reads YFSETQ. Trimming removed 3 bases from V and 2 bases from J, with 7 bases in between. CDR3 length: 13 amino acids. CDR3 nucleotides: TGCGCCAGCAGCTCTCCTCTCACAGATACGCAGTATTTT. It yields the protein CASSSPLTDTQYF. The variable domain in full, completed from reference TRBV5-1 and TRBJ2-3, reads KAGVTQTPRYLIKTRGQQVTLSCSPISGHRSVSWYQQTPGQGLQFLFEYFSETQRNKGNFPGRFSGRQFSNSRSEMNVSTLELGDSALYLCASSSPLTDTQYFGPGTRLTVL.

The rearrangement joins TRBV14 to TRBJ2-5; D might be TRBD1 (6 bases). This CDR3 spans 13 amino acids. Trimming shortened V by 7 bases and J by 1 base, and 10 bases separated the two germline ends. In germline, CDR1 is SGHDN, CDR2 FVKESK. The CDR3 DNA is TGTGCCAGCAACCACAGGGCCCAAGAGACCCAGTACTTC. This translates into CASNHRAQETQYF.

This clone was recorded once. The chain links TRBV18 to TRBJ2-3; TRBD2 aligns across 8 bases. Germline CDR1 KGHSH, CDR2 LQKENI. V lost 8 bases, J lost 2 bases, and 6 bases stayed unmatched. The CDR3 sequence is 14 residues long. CDR3 bases: TGTGCCAGCATTAGCGGGACCTACACAGATACGCAGTATTTT. Its protein product is CASISGTYTDTQYF.

The V gene is TRBV18, the J gene TRBJ2-7; D is perhaps TRBD1 (5 bases). Germline loops: CDR1 KGHSH, CDR2 LQKENI. Trimming shortened V by 6 bases and J by 6 bases, and 12 bases separated the two germline ends. CDR3 length: 12 residues. The CDR3 DNA follows: TGTGCCAGCTCGACCCAGGGAACCGAGCAGTACTTC. Translation: CASSTQGTEQYF. Looking up the rest from reference TRBV18 and TRBJ2-7 gives the full variable domain: NAGVMQNPRHLVRRRGQEARLRCSPMKGHSHVYWYRQLPEEGLKFMVYLQKENIIDESGMPKERFSAEFPKEGPSILRIQQVVRGDSAAYFCASSTQGTEQYFGPGTRLTVT.

J is TRBJ2-1 and V is TRBV5-5, with TRBD1 matching over 12 bases. Trimming at V came to 1 base and at J to 12 bases, leaving 14 bases not matched to a gene. The CDR3 sequence is 17 residues long. The germline V gene encodes CDR1 SGHKS and CDR2 YYEKEE (reference sequence). DNA for the CDR3: TGTGCCAGCAGCTTGCTTCCCCCCGGGACAGGGGGCTCATGGCAGTTCTTC. Translated, it gives CASSLLPPGTGGSWQFF. Combining the CDR3 with reference TRBV5-5 and TRBJ2-1 gives the whole variable domain DAGVTQSPTHLIKTRGQQVTLRCSPISGHKSVSWYQQVLGQGPQFIFQYYEKEERGRGNFPDRFSARQFPNYSSELNVNALLLGDSALYLCASSLLPPGTGGSWQFFGPGTRLTVL.

The genes are TRBV5-1 and TRBJ2-3; 8 positions agree with TRBD1. With V trimmed by 4 bases and J by 7 bases, 14 bases remained unmatched. The germline gives CDR1 SGHRS, CDR2 YFSETQ. This CDR3 has 16 amino acids. CDR3 coding DNA: TGCGCCAGCAGCCCAGTCCGACCCAGGGGGCTAAATACGCAGTATTTT. This gives the protein CASSPVRPRGLNTQYF.

This chain links TRBV2 with TRBJ2-2, with a tentative D call TRBD1 (5 bases). This CDR3 has 14 amino acids. Germline CDR1 reads SNHLY; CDR2 reads FYNNEI. V lost 6 bases and J lost 2, with 10 bases in between. The CDR3 here is CASSLTANTGELFF. The DNA for the CDR3 is TGTGCCAGCAGCCTGACAGCTAACACCGGGGAGCTGTTTTTT.

The chain joins TRBV7-9 to TRBJ2-1; a possible D gene is TRBD2 (6 bases). The germline CDR1 and CDR2 sequences are SEHNR and FQNEAQ (reference sequence). Deletions cut 8 bases from V and 8 bases from J, with 16 bases between. The CDR3 length is 13 residues. The CDR3 DNA follows: TGTGCCAGCGGGGGGACTCTTCTCGATGAGCAGTTCTTC. As protein: CASGGTLLDEQFF.

Only a few counts were recorded for this clone. V gene TRBV6-1 combines with J gene TRBJ2-3; possible D gene TRBD1, 6 bases. This CDR3 is built from 15 residues. Germline CDR1 reads MNHNS; CDR2 reads SASEGT. Trimming stripped 6 bases from V and 0 bases from J, with 13 bases between. The CDR3 region is CASSVDRTSTDTQYF. DNA of the CDR3: TGTGCCAGCAGCGTAGACAGGACTAGCACAGATACGCAGTATTTT.

The chain uses TRBV10-3 and TRBJ2-3; D may be TRBD2 (5 bases). Between the trimmed V and J ends, which lost 0 bases and 4 bases, there was a span of 11 bases. Germline CDR1 and CDR2: ENHRY and SYGVKD. The CDR3 contains 15 residues. CDR3 bases: TGTGCCATCAGTGAGTCGCGGGTGGGATCAGATACGCAGTATTTT. Its translation is CAISESRVGSDTQYF.

V usage is TRBV27 and J usage is TRBJ2-7; D remains unclear. Germline V CDR1 and CDR2: MNHEY, SMNVEV (reference sequence). The V end lost 2 bases, the J end lost 2 bases, and 7 bases lay between the germline ends. The CDR3 sequence is 13 residues long. CDR3 residues: CASSLSPTYEQYF. The CDR3 DNA reads as TGTGCCAGCAGTTTAAGCCCTACCTACGAGCAGTACTTC.

The chain combines TRBV10-3 with TRBJ2-2; D perhaps matches TRBD2 (5 bases). The CDR3 consists of 17 residues. Germline V gene sequence: CDR1 ENHRY, CDR2 SYGVKD. Trimming took off 6 bases at V and 0 bases at J, with 17 bases between the two ends. The CDR3 DNA reads TGTGCCATCAGGGACGTTGGGAGTAAGGCGAACACCGGGGAGCTGTTTTTT. It translates to CAIRDVGSKANTGELFF.

The gene calls are TRBV21-1 and TRBJ2-7; TRBD1 is the table's D call and was not checked against the DNA. TRBV21-1 is a known pseudogene. This CDR3 spans 15 amino acids. As DNA, the CDR3 is TGTGCCTCACCCCGGGACAGGCTTTTAGACTACGAGCAGTACTTC. The encoded protein is CASPRDRLLDYEQYF.

This chain joins TRBV27 and TRBJ1-3, with D unclear. This CDR3 comprises 14 residues. Germline CDR1 MNHEY, CDR2 SMNVEV (reference sequence). The V and J ends lost 5 bases and 3 bases respectively, with 11 bases between them. The CDR3 DNA reads TGTGCCAGCAGTCTCAGACGGGATGGAAACACCATATATTTT. It specifies CASSLRRDGNTIYF.

V is TRBV10-3 and J is TRBJ2-2, with 9 nucleotides matching TRBD1. Germline V lookup: CDR1 ENHRY, CDR2 SYGVKD. The V segment lost 5 bases and the J segment 2 bases; nucleotides outside the gene matches: 3. The CDR3 sequence is 15 residues long. CDR3 residues: CAISRDRVNTGELFF. CDR3 DNA sequence: TGTGCCATCAGTAGGGACAGGGTAAACACCGGGGAGCTGTTTTTT.

The chain recombines TRBV5-4 with TRBJ2-5; no clear D. V lost 2 bases to trimming and J lost 2 bases, with 13 bases between them. CDR1 and CDR2 (germline): SGHNT, YYREEE (reference sequence). The CDR3 has 15 residues. CDR3 residues: CASSFGSQQQETQYF. Written as DNA, the CDR3 is TGTGCCAGCAGCTTCGGGTCCCAGCAGCAAGAGACCCAGTACTTC.

This clone was counted only a few times. V is TRBV4-1 and J is TRBJ1-1; D might be TRBD1 (6 bases). Per the germline V gene, CDR1 is MGHRA and CDR2 is YSYEKL. This CDR3 contains 16 residues. Between the trimmed V and J ends, which lost 4 bases and 6 bases, there was a span of 21 bases. The CDR3 protein is CASSPQYMGGAAEAFF. CDR3 sequence (DNA): TGCGCCAGCAGCCCCCAATATATGGGGGGGGCGGCTGAAGCTTTCTTT.

The chain uses TRBV19 and TRBJ2-6; no clear D. The CDR3 is 15 amino acids. Per the germline V gene, CDR1 is LNHDA and CDR2 is SQIVND (reference sequence). V was cut by 5 bases and J by 2 bases, with 10 bases left in between. The CDR3 nucleotides read TGTGCCAGTAGTCTTAACTCCGCTGGGGCCAACGTCCTGACTTTC. Translation gives CASSLNSAGANVLTF.

This sequence joins TRBV29-1 and TRBJ2-6; tentatively, D is TRBD1 (6 bases). V dropped 2 bases and J dropped 2 bases, with 13 bases sitting between them. Looked up from germline, CDR1 is SQVTM and CDR2 is ANQGSEA. The CDR3 loop spans 16 amino acids. The CDR3 region has the DNA TGCAGCGTTGAATGGCAGGGGCTAACTGGGGCCAACGTCCTGACTTTC. It specifies CSVEWQGLTGANVLTF.

The V and J genes are TRBV27 and TRBJ2-4, with D perhaps TRBD1 (5 bases). The CDR3 totals 13 residues. The V gene lost 3 bases and the J gene lost 5 bases, with 8 bases spanning the gap. CDR1 MNHEY and CDR2 SMNVEV come from the germline V gene (reference sequence). CDR3 protein: CASSFTGQNIQYF. For the CDR3, the DNA is TGTGCCAGCAGTTTTACAGGACAAAACATTCAGTACTTC.

The V call is TRBV7-9, the J call TRBJ2-7; D not resolved. V lost 5 bases and J 6 bases, leaving 8 bases between the germline ends. Germline V lookup: CDR1 SEHNR, CDR2 FQNEAQ (reference sequence). The CDR3 sequence is 11 residues long. DNA of the CDR3: TGTGCCAGCAGCGCGTTCGGCGAGCAGTACTTC. Amino acid sequence: CASSAFGEQYF.

CDR3 protein: CAIQDRGDKNIQYF. DNA for the CDR3: TGTGCCATCCAGGACAGGGGAGACAAAAACATTCAGTACTTC. The V call is TRBV19, the J call TRBJ2-4; 9 nucleotides align to TRBD1. With V trimmed by 10 bases and J by 3 bases, 7 bases remained unmatched. CDR1 and CDR2 (germline): LNHDA, SQIVND (reference sequence). The CDR3 covers 14 residues.

The gene calls are TRBV5-4 and TRBJ1-4, with 7 bases aligning to TRBD1. J lost 8 bases, V lost 1 base, and 8 bases had no gene match. Germline V CDR1 and CDR2: SGHNT, YYREEE (reference sequence). This CDR3 is built from 15 residues. DNA for the CDR3: TGTGCCAGCAGCTTGACCGGGACAGCGAGGGAAAAACTGTTTTTT. Protein sequence: CASSLTGTAREKLFF.

This chain links TRBV2 with TRBJ1-1, with 7 bases identical to TRBD1. Germline CDR1 is SNHLY and CDR2 is FYNNEI. V shed 10 bases and J 4 bases; nucleotides not matched to a gene: 9. This CDR3 contains 13 residues. The CDR3 here is CAIVLDRVTEAFF. The DNA of the CDR3 is TGTGCCATCGTTCTAGACAGGGTCACTGAAGCTTTCTTT.

The chain recombines TRBV13 with TRBJ2-1; 7 bases fit TRBD2. Germline CDR1 is PRHDT and CDR2 is FYEKMQ (reference sequence). The J segment lost 3 bases and the V segment lost 1 base, leaving 3 bases of the junction unmatched. The length of the CDR3 is 15 residues. The CDR3 reads CASSLVSGVYNEQFF. Here the CDR3 DNA reads TGTGCCAGCAGCTTAGTGAGCGGGGTCTACAATGAGCAGTTCTTC.

This chain uses TRBV27 with TRBJ1-1, with 7 nucleotides matching TRBD1. Germline V CDR1 and CDR2: MNHEY, SMNVEV (reference sequence). The CDR3 is 14 amino acids. V was clipped by 5 bases and J by 8 bases; unmatched bases: 11. The CDR3 nucleotides read TGTGCCAGCAGTCCGAAGGACAGGCCAAGGGAAGCTTTCTTT. Residues: CASSPKDRPREAFF.

The chain couples TRBV28 to TRBJ1-4, with no clear D. CDR1 MDHEN and CDR2 SYDVKM come from the germline V gene. The CDR3 length is 11 residues. Trimming took off 5 bases at V and 8 bases at J, with 6 bases between the two ends. The CDR3 loop reads CASSLREKLFF. In DNA, the CDR3 is TGTGCCAGCAGTCTGCGCGAAAAACTGTTTTTT.

V gene TRBV9 combines with J gene TRBJ2-7; 10 nucleotides line up with TRBD2. V dropped 0 bases and J dropped 0; count of bases not matched to a gene: 9. The CDR3 extends over 18 amino acids. Germline CDR1 reads SGDLS; CDR2 reads YYNGEE. The CDR3 sequence is CASSVELAGSVLSYEQYF. CDR3 nucleotide sequence: TGTGCCAGCAGCGTAGAACTAGCGGGATCTGTACTCTCCTACGAGCAGTACTTC.

This chain uses TRBV7-8 with TRBJ1-1; D remains ambiguous. V was clipped by 5 bases and J by 6 bases, with 19 bases between them. The CDR3 runs to 15 residues. Germline V gene sequence: CDR1 SGHVS, CDR2 FQNEAQ. The chain's CDR3 is CASSRGGLKLAEAFF. Here the CDR3 DNA reads TGTGCCAGCAGCCGAGGAGGGTTAAAACTGGCTGAAGCTTTCTTT.

This clone was seen a single time. CDR3 protein: CASSLVGQGYTIYF. CDR3 sequence (DNA): TGTGCCAGCAGCTTAGTCGGTCAGGGATACACCATATATTTT. This chain connects TRBV7-9 to TRBJ1-3, with D possibly being TRBD1 (5 bases). The germline V gene has CDR1 SEHNR and CDR2 FQNEAQ (reference sequence). V was shortened by 1 base and J by 8 bases, with 12 bases between the two germline ends. The CDR3 spans 14 residues.

V is TRBV4-1 and J is TRBJ2-1; 7 nucleotides line up with TRBD2. V lost 4 bases to trimming and J lost 8 bases; unmatched junction nucleotides: 14. The germline V gene encodes CDR1 MGHRA and CDR2 YSYEKL. The CDR3 sequence is 16 residues long. The CDR3 DNA follows: TGCGCCAGCAGCCGCTTTTTGGCGGGGGTTACCGATGAGCAGTTCTTC. It specifies CASSRFLAGVTDEQFF.